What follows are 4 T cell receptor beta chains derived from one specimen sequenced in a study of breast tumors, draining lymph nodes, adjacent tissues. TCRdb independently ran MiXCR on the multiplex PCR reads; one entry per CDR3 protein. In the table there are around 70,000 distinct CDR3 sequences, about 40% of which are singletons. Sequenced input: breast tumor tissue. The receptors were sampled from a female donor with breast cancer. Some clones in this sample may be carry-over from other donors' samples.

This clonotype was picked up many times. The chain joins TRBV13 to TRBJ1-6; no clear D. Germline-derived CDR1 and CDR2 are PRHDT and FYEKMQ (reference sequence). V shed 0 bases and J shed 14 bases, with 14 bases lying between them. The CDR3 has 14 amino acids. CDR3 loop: CASSLGTTEKTLHF. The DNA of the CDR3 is TGTGCCAGCAGCTTAGGAACAACCGAAAAGACCCTCCACTTT.

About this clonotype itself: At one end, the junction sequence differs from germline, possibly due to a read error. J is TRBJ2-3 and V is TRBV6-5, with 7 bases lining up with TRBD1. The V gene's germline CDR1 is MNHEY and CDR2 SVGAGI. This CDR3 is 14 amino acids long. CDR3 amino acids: CASGYRDSTDTRYF. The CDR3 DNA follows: TGTGCCAGCGGTTACCGGGACAGCACAGATACGCGGTATTTT.

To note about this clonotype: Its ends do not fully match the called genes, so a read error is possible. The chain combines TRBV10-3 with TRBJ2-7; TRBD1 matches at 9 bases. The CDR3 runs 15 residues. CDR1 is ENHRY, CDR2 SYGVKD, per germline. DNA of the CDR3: TGTGCCAGCTTAGCTACAGGGGGCAGGACCTACGAGCAGTACTTT. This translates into CASLATGGRTYEQYF.

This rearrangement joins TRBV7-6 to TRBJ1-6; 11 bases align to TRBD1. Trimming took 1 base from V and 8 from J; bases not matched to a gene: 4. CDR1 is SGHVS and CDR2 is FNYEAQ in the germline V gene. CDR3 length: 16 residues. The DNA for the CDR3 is TGTGCCAGCAGCTTAGAAGCGGGACAGGGGGATTCACCCCTCCACTTT. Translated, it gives CASSLEAGQGDSPLHF.